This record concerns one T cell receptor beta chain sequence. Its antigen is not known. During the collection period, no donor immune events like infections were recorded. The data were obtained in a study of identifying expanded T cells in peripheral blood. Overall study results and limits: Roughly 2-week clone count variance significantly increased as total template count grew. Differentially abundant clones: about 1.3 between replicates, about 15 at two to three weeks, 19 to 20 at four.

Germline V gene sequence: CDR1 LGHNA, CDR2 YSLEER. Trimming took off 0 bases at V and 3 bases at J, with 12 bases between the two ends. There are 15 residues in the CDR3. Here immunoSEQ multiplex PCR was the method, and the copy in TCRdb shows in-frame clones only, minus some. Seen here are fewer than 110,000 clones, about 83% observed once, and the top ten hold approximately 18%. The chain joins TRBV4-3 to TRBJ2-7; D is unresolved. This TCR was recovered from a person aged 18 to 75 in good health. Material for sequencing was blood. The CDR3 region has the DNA TGCGCCAGCAGCCAAGAAACAACATGGGGCTACGAGCAGTACTTC. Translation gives CASSQETTWGYEQYF.